The 16 T cell receptor beta chains in this list originate from one sample, sequenced in a study of blood T cell repertoires in COVID-19. Profiling relied on immunoSEQ multiplex PCR, and the TCRdb table lists in-frame clones only, not all of them. The top ten hold 1.5% to 2% of the sample, which has fewer than 250,000 clones, around four fifths seen once. Sequencing used peripheral blood. The receptors here all came from a woman older than 75 with acute or convalescent COVID-19.

As regards this clone: Within the sample, other DNA sequences also encode this same CDR3. V usage is TRBV2 and J usage is TRBJ2-7; TRBD1 matches 7 bases. V was clipped by 2 bases and J by 3 bases; unmatched bases: 4. The CDR3 is 14 amino acids. CDR1 is SNHLY and CDR2 is FYNNEI in the germline V gene. The CDR3 protein is CASSEQGESYEQYF. CDR3 nucleotide sequence: TGTGCCAGCAGTGAACAGGGGGAGAGCTACGAGCAGTACTTC.

The chain uses TRBV5-4 and TRBJ1-6; D unresolved. The germline V and J ends were trimmed by 4 bases and 6 bases, with 26 bases remaining between them. Germline V gives CDR1 SGHNT, CDR2 YYREEE (reference sequence). This CDR3 contains 19 residues. The CDR3 is CASSPKLRSGNPLNSPLHF. The CDR3 DNA reads as TGTGCCAGCAGCCCGAAACTCCGGTCGGGTAACCCTCTTAATTCACCCCTCCACTTT.

The chain uses TRBV9 and TRBJ2-3; 11 bases align to TRBD2. The CDR3 consists of 16 residues. Germline CDR1 SGDLS, CDR2 YYNGEE. V lost 3 bases, J lost 4 bases, and 7 bases stayed unmatched. CDR3 DNA: TGTGCCAGCAGCGGGGAGACTAGCGGGATTGCAGATACGCAGTATTTT. Translation: CASSGETSGIADTQYF. Filled out from reference TRBV9 and TRBJ2-3, the complete variable domain reads DSGVTQTPKHLITATGQRVTLRCSPRSGDLSVYWYQQSLDQGLQFLIQYYNGEERAKGNILERFSAQQFPDLHSELNLSSLELGDSALYFCASSGETSGIADTQYFGPGTRLTVL.

This chain links TRBV28 with TRBJ2-7, with TRBD2 matching 14 bases. The CDR3 spans 16 residues. CDR1 is MDHEN and CDR2 is SYDVKM in the germline V gene. Germline trimming cut 5 bases from V and 3 bases from J; bases unmatched to any gene: 6. CDR3 amino acids: CASSKGLAGARYEQYF. The CDR3 DNA reads as TGTGCCAGCAGTAAGGGACTAGCGGGAGCCCGCTACGAGCAGTACTTC.

In its sample, this clone was seen once. The chain is built from TRBV18 and TRBJ2-1; maybe TRBD1 (6 bases). This CDR3 contains 13 residues. Germline V lookup: CDR1 KGHSH, CDR2 LQKENI. Trimming stripped 4 bases from V and 8 bases from J, with 12 bases between. The CDR3 DNA is TGTGCCAGCTCACTGACGGACAGCCATGAGCAGTTCTTC. This encodes CASSLTDSHEQFF. The variable domain in full, completed from reference TRBV18 and TRBJ2-1, reads NAGVMQNPRHLVRRRGQEARLRCSPMKGHSHVYWYRQLPEEGLKFMVYLQKENIIDESGMPKERFSAEFPKEGPSILRIQQVVRGDSAAYFCASSLTDSHEQFFGPGTRLTVL.

The V call is TRBV30, the J call TRBJ1-1; 9 positions agree with TRBD1. The CDR3 runs 14 residues. Germline lookup yields CDR1 GTSNPN and CDR2 SVGIG (reference sequence). V lost 4 bases and J lost 6; bases outside the gene matches: 9. CDR3 residues: CAWIMRDRVSEAFF. CDR3 nucleotide sequence: TGTGCCTGGATAATGAGGGACAGGGTGTCTGAAGCTTTCTTT.

The chain combines TRBV6-2 or TRBV6-3 with TRBJ2-3; 10 bases line up with TRBD2. CDR1 MNHEY and CDR2 SVGEGT come from the germline V gene. Trimming at V came to 4 bases and at J to 0 bases, leaving 10 bases not matched to a gene. The CDR3 consists of 18 residues. DNA of the CDR3: TGTGCCAGCAGTTTCGTCCCGGGACTAGCGACTAGCACAGATACGCAGTATTTT. This translates into CASSFVPGLATSTDTQYF.

This chain uses TRBV3-1 (or the pseudogene TRBV3-2) with TRBJ1-4; 11 bases are shared with TRBD1. CDR3 length equals 19 residues. After removal of 3 bases from V and 0 bases from J, the junction contained 9 bases not matched to a gene. The germline V gene has CDR1 LGHDT and CDR2 YNNKEL (reference sequence). The CDR3 is CASSQVLGQGASTNEKLFF. In DNA, the CDR3 is TGTGCCAGCAGCCAGGTACTTGGACAGGGGGCTTCAACTAATGAAAAACTGTTTTTT.

V gene TRBV5-8 combines with J gene TRBJ1-5; 9 bases line up with TRBD1. The germline V gene encodes CDR1 SGHTS and CDR2 YDEGEE. Losses at the gene ends were 4 bases for V and 0 bases for J; bases not matched to a gene: 5. The CDR3 extends over 16 amino acids. In DNA form, the CDR3 reads TGTGCCAGCAGCACACAGGGGGCGTATAGCAATCAGCCCCAGCATTTT. Its translation is CASSTQGAYSNQPQHF.

V usage is TRBV11-2 and J usage is TRBJ1-3, with a tentative D call TRBD1 (5 bases). V was clipped by 5 bases and J by 0 bases, with 11 bases between them. The CDR3 has 15 amino acids. The germline CDR1 and CDR2 sequences are SGHAT and FQNNGV. The CDR3 region is CASSHGGASGNTIYF. CDR3 sequence (DNA): TGTGCCAGCAGCCACGGAGGGGCCTCTGGAAACACCATATATTTT.

The CDR3 spells CASSFWSSYNEQFF. CDR3 nucleotide sequence: TGTGCCAGCAGCTTCTGGAGCTCCTACAATGAGCAGTTCTTC. This sequence joins TRBV5-6 and TRBJ2-1; no firm D call. Germline V gene data show CDR1 as SGHDT and CDR2 as YYEEEE. Trimming took 2 bases from V and 0 from J, leaving 6 bases between them. The CDR3 consists of 14 residues.

CDR3 coding DNA: TGTGCCAGCAGCGTAGGAAGGCGGTATAATTCACCCCTCCACTTT. Translation gives CASSVGRRYNSPLHF. The chain recombines TRBV9 with TRBJ1-6; no clear D. The CDR3 covers 15 residues. V was pared by 0 bases and J by 4 bases, with 8 bases between. CDR1 SGDLS and CDR2 YYNGEE come from the germline V gene.

In regard to this clone: Other DNA sequences within the sample encode an identical CDR3. J is TRBJ1-2 and V is TRBV28, with 10 positions matching TRBD1. Trimming took 6 bases from V and 2 from J; bases not matched to a gene: 3. The CDR3 runs to 14 residues. CDR1 and CDR2 from the germline V gene are MDHEN and SYDVKM. Here the CDR3 reads CASSPGQGNYGYTF. The DNA of the CDR3 is TGTGCCAGCAGCCCGGGACAGGGGAACTATGGCTACACCTTC.

In this sample, this clone turned up once. V usage is TRBV4-3 and J usage is TRBJ2-5; tentative D call: TRBD2 (7 bases). V lost 1 base and J 3 bases, leaving 15 bases between the germline ends. CDR3 length equals 16 residues. Germline V gene lookup returns CDR1 LGHNA and CDR2 YSLEER. The CDR3 sequence is CASSQGNGGPKETQYF. The CDR3 coding sequence is TGCGCCAGCAGCCAAGGAAACGGGGGGCCCAAAGAGACCCAGTACTTC.

The chain carries TRBV11-2 and TRBJ1-5; D is unresolved. The CDR3 spans 13 residues. From germline, CDR1 is SGHAT and CDR2 FQNNGV. V lost 1 base and J lost 7, with 8 bases in between. CDR3: CASSLGLGQPQHF. CDR3 DNA sequence: TGTGCCAGCAGCTTAGGTCTCGGGCAGCCCCAGCATTTT.

CDR3 region: CASSAAPQRLSYNEQFF. The CDR3 region has the DNA TGTGCCAGCAGCGCTGCTCCCCAGCGGCTCTCCTACAATGAGCAGTTCTTC. This sequence joins TRBV7-2 and TRBJ2-1; a weak D match, TRBD2 (5 bases). CDR3 length equals 17 residues. CDR1 is SGHTA and CDR2 is FQGNSA in the germline V gene. V dropped 5 bases and J dropped 0 bases, with 17 bases sitting between them.